A single TCR beta chain is shown here with its context. This sample is drawn from a study of blood T cell repertoires in COVID-19. The germline V gene has CDR1 SGHTA and CDR2 FQGNSA. This CDR3 has 16 residues. V was clipped by 5 bases and J by 2 bases; unmatched bases: 6. Sequencing was performed with immunoSEQ multiplex PCR; in TCRdb, only in-frame clones are kept and a portion is missing. The table records 200,000 or so clones, approximately 90% of them present only once. The receptor was isolated from an elderly man with acute or convalescent COVID-19. The genes are TRBV7-2 and TRBJ1-5; 10 nucleotides match TRBD1. The source material was peripheral blood. Written as DNA, the CDR3 is TGTGCCAGCAGCCCGTGGGACAGGGGAGGCAATCAGCCCCAGCATTTT. It yields the protein CASSPWDRGGNQPQHF.